The 20 T cell receptor beta chains listed next were all sequenced from one sample in a study of cytomegalovirus exposure and HLA in healthy donors. With 60 Vbeta and 13 Jbeta primers, the PCR was carried out. Produced via immunoSEQ multiplex PCR; TCRdb's table is partial and in-frame only. The data show 130,000 to 150,000 clones, about three quarters seen once. Sequenced material: PBMCs. These receptors were taken from a woman in her forties in good health and CMV-seronegative.

This chain uses TRBV7-9 with TRBJ1-1; unclear D gene. The CDR3 covers 14 residues. The germline V gene has CDR1 SEHNR and CDR2 FQNEAQ (reference sequence). V shed 1 base and J shed 0 bases, with 6 bases lying between them. The CDR3 loop reads CASSLEQLNTEAFF. The DNA for the CDR3 is TGTGCCAGCAGCTTAGAACAGTTGAACACTGAAGCTTTCTTT.

This clone has just a few counts. The chain has TRBV4-2 and TRBJ1-1; 7 positions match TRBD1. The trim removed 0 bases at V and 10 bases at J, leaving 8 bases unmatched. CDR3 length: 14 amino acids. CDR1 is LGHNA, CDR2 YNFKEQ, per germline. The CDR3 nucleotides read TGTGCCAGCAGCCAAGATAGGCGGCAGGGGGGAGCTTTCTTT. Translating gives CASSQDRRQGGAFF.

The chain has TRBV19 and TRBJ1-4, with TRBD1 matching over 7 bases. V shed 4 bases, J shed 9 bases, and the junction held 8 bases outside the gene matches. CDR3 length: 14 amino acids. Germline CDR1 is LNHDA and CDR2 is SQIVND (reference sequence). The CDR3 loop is CASSTTGGQQKLFF. DNA of the CDR3: TGTGCCAGTAGTACCACTGGGGGACAGCAAAAACTGTTTTTT.

The chain uses TRBV27 and TRBJ1-6; possible D gene TRBD1, 5 bases. CDR1 is MNHEY, CDR2 SMNVEV, per germline (reference sequence). The CDR3 is made up of 15 amino acids. V lost 0 bases and J 9 bases, leaving 12 bases between the germline ends. CDR3: CASSLSGVPRSPLHF. CDR3 sequence (DNA): TGTGCCAGCAGTTTATCAGGGGTCCCCCGTTCACCCCTCCACTTT.

The chain couples TRBV27 to TRBJ1-6; possibly TRBD1 for D (5 bases). Per the germline V gene, CDR1 is MNHEY and CDR2 is SMNVEV (reference sequence). The V gene lost 2 bases and the J gene lost 5 bases, with 10 bases spanning the gap. The CDR3 is 15 residues long. The CDR3 nucleotides are TGTGCCAGCAGTTTAGGGGCCCCCGATAATTCACCCCTCCACTTT. Translated, it gives CASSLGAPDNSPLHF.

Regarding this clone: Other nucleotide sequences from this sample produce the same CDR3. The chain has TRBV4-2 and TRBJ2-2; the D is unclear. Germline values: CDR1 LGHNA, CDR2 YNFKEQ. Trimming took off 0 bases at V and 5 bases at J, with 7 bases between the two ends. The CDR3 spans 14 residues. CDR3 residues: CASSQEEQTGELFF. The CDR3 DNA follows: TGTGCCAGCAGCCAAGAAGAGCAAACCGGGGAGCTGTTTTTT.

The CDR3 protein is CSVVRDTQYF. DNA of the CDR3: TGCAGCGTTGTTCGGGATACGCAGTATTTT. The chain is built from TRBV29-1 and TRBJ2-3; D gene ambiguous. Germline-derived CDR1 and CDR2 are SQVTM and ANQGSEA. Between the trimmed V and J ends, which lost 4 bases and 6 bases, there was a span of 5 bases. The CDR3 runs to 10 residues.

V and J are TRBV7-2 and TRBJ2-2, with D perhaps TRBD2 (7 bases). In germline, CDR1 is SGHTA, CDR2 FQGNSA. The CDR3 contains 16 residues. V dropped 3 bases and J dropped 0 bases, with 11 bases sitting between them. CDR3 residues: CASSFAGGPNTGELFF. CDR3 in DNA: TGTGCCAGCAGCTTCGCCGGGGGGCCGAACACCGGGGAGCTGTTTTTT.

The J gene is TRBJ1-4, the V gene TRBV19; tentative D call: TRBD1 (5 bases). V lost 5 bases and J 2 bases, leaving 9 bases between the germline ends. The germline gives CDR1 LNHDA, CDR2 SQIVND (reference sequence). The CDR3 is 14 residues long. Here the CDR3 reads CASSAGYTNEKLFF. The DNA of the CDR3 is TGTGCCAGTAGTGCAGGGTATACTAATGAAAAACTGTTTTTT.

The J gene is TRBJ2-5, the V gene TRBV29-1, with 11 bases fitting TRBD1. The V gene end was trimmed by 6 bases and the J gene end by 5 bases; junction bases not matched to a gene: 11. CDR1 and CDR2 from the germline V gene are SQVTM and ANQGSEA. The CDR3 totals 15 residues. The CDR3 sequence is CSVPSRDRGMETQYF. In nucleotides, the CDR3 is TGCAGCGTCCCAAGTCGGGACAGGGGGATGGAGACCCAGTACTTC.

The chain recombines TRBV25-1 with TRBJ2-7; 7 positions match TRBD1. V lost 7 bases to trimming and J lost 4 bases; unmatched junction nucleotides: 13. The germline V gene has CDR1 MGHDK and CDR2 SYGVNS. The CDR3 is 15 residues long. CDR3 coding DNA: TGTGCCAGCACGAGCTCGACAGGGAAATGGTACGAGCAGTACTTC. It codes for CASTSSTGKWYEQYF.

This clone has only a few counts. The chain joins TRBV7-6 to TRBJ1-5; 8 positions agree with TRBD1. The V gene end was trimmed by 2 bases and the J gene end by 5 bases; junction bases not matched to a gene: 5. The CDR3 length is 15 residues. Germline-derived CDR1 and CDR2 are SGHVS and FNYEAQ. The CDR3 is CASSLTTGVDQPQHF. The DNA for the CDR3 is TGTGCCAGCAGCTTAACGACAGGGGTAGATCAGCCCCAGCATTTT.

The V and J genes are TRBV9 and TRBJ1-1; tentative D call: TRBD1 (6 bases). The CDR3 has 14 residues. V was cut by 3 bases and J by 11 bases, with 20 bases left in between. The germline CDR1 and CDR2 sequences are SGDLS and YYNGEE. The CDR3 here is CASSATQGFGEAFF. CDR3 nucleotide sequence: TGTGCCAGCAGCGCAACACAGGGTTTTGGTGAGGCTTTCTTT.

This sequence joins TRBV5-8 and TRBJ2-1; D gene ambiguous. Looked up from germline, CDR1 is SGHTS and CDR2 is YDEGEE. The CDR3 sequence is 15 residues long. Trimming took off 0 bases at V and 0 bases at J, with 7 bases between the two ends. The CDR3 reads CASSLGFSSYNEQFF. Here the CDR3 DNA reads TGTGCCAGCAGCTTGGGGTTTAGCTCCTACAATGAGCAGTTCTTC.

The CDR3 is CASGSNRGKFADTQYF. CDR3 DNA sequence: TGTGCTAGTGGTTCAAACAGGGGGAAGTTCGCAGATACGCAGTATTTT. The chain joins TRBV12-5 to TRBJ2-3, with 8 nucleotides matching TRBD1. Germline V gene data show CDR1 as LGHNT and CDR2 as FRNRAP. The length of the CDR3 is 16 residues. After removal of 4 bases from V and 4 bases from J, the junction contained 10 bases not matched to a gene.

This clone appeared a single time. The rearrangement links TRBV14 to TRBJ1-6, with D possibly matching TRBD1 (5 bases). This CDR3 is 16 amino acids long. V gave up 3 bases and J gave up 6 bases, with 15 bases separating them. CDR1 is SGHDN and CDR2 is FVKESK in the germline V gene. CDR3 protein: CASSQLGRGLNSPLHF. DNA for the CDR3: TGTGCCAGCAGCCAGTTGGGGCGGGGTCTTAATTCACCCCTCCACTTT.

The chain couples TRBV6-1 to TRBJ2-3; perhaps TRBD1 as D (5 bases). The CDR3 totals 16 residues. The ends were cut back, 4 bases at V and 0 bases at J, with 14 bases in the middle. Germline V lookup: CDR1 MNHNS, CDR2 SASEGT. CDR3 nucleotides: TGTGCCAGCAGTGGTGGACAAGCCTCTAGCACAGATACGCAGTATTTT. Translating gives CASSGGQASSTDTQYF.

CDR3 nucleotides: TGTGCCAGCACATTTGGGGCAGAGACCCAGTACTTC. Protein product: CASTFGAETQYF. The genes are TRBV2 and TRBJ2-5; TRBD1 is a possible D gene (5 bases). Germline V gene sequence: CDR1 SNHLY, CDR2 FYNNEI. The germline V and J ends were trimmed by 7 bases and 4 bases, with 10 bases remaining between them. This CDR3 contains 12 residues. Combining the CDR3 with reference TRBV2 and TRBJ2-5 gives the whole variable domain EPEVTQTPSHQVTQMGQEVILRCVPISNHLYFYWYRQILGQKVEFLVSFYNNEISEKSEIFDDQFSVERPDGSNFTLKIRSTKLEDSAMYFCASTFGAETQYFGPGTRLLVL.

V usage is TRBV5-8 and J usage is TRBJ2-1, with TRBD2 as a possible D gene (6 bases). Trimming took off 7 bases at V and 0 bases at J, with 8 bases between the two ends. There are 13 residues in the CDR3. The germline V gene encodes CDR1 SGHTS and CDR2 YDEGEE. CDR3 residues: CASRGSSYNEQFF. Here the CDR3 DNA reads TGTGCCAGCCGGGGGAGCTCCTACAATGAGCAGTTCTTC.

The chain combines TRBV2 with TRBJ2-1; 10 bases match TRBD2. CDR1 and CDR2 from the germline V gene are SNHLY and FYNNEI. The CDR3 has 14 amino acids. V lost 8 bases to trimming and J lost 8 bases; unmatched junction nucleotides: 9. The CDR3 reads CASLLLAGRDEQFF. CDR3 nucleotides: TGTGCCAGCTTGCTACTAGCGGGGAGGGATGAGCAGTTCTTC.